A single sample is the source of the 30 T cell receptor beta chains below, sequenced in a study of blood T cell repertoires in COVID-19. This table comes from immunoSEQ multiplex PCR, and its TCRdb copy is limited to in-frame clones, with some not included. The sample yields more than 100,000 clones, around 87% seen once. Sequencing input: peripheral blood. These receptors were obtained from a woman aged 60-75 years with acute or convalescent COVID-19.

This sequence joins TRBV6-6 and TRBJ2-1, with a weak D call TRBD1 (6 bases). Germline V lookup: CDR1 MNHNY, CDR2 SVGAGI (reference sequence). The CDR3 runs 16 residues. V dropped 7 bases and J dropped 0 bases, with 16 bases sitting between them. This CDR3 reads CASNTSDSPSYNEQFF. CDR3 DNA: TGTGCCAGCAATACCTCGGACAGCCCCTCCTACAATGAGCAGTTCTTC.

This sequence joins TRBV27 and TRBJ2-1, with 12 bases lining up with TRBD1. After removal of 7 bases from V and 6 bases from J, the junction contained 4 bases not matched to a gene. The V gene's germline CDR1 is MNHEY and CDR2 SMNVEV (reference sequence). This CDR3 is built from 14 residues. This CDR3 reads CASTRDRGLNEQFF. DNA for the CDR3: TGTGCCAGCACCCGGGACAGGGGGCTCAATGAGCAGTTCTTC.

V is TRBV3-1 (or the pseudogene TRBV3-2) and J is TRBJ2-1; the D gene is possibly TRBD1 (5 bases). The V end lost 1 base, the J end lost 0 bases, and 7 bases lay between the germline ends. The CDR3 spans 15 residues. Germline assignment: CDR1 LGHDT and CDR2 YNNKEL (reference sequence). CDR3 region: CASSQGQSSYNEQFF. The DNA for the CDR3 is TGTGCCAGCAGCCAAGGACAGAGCTCCTACAATGAGCAGTTCTTC.

CDR3 region: CASSLVAGGKEQFF. CDR3 nucleotide sequence: TGTGCCAGCAGCTTAGTAGCGGGAGGGAAGGAGCAGTTCTTC. The V gene is TRBV7-8, the J gene TRBJ2-1; 11 bases fit TRBD2. V was clipped by 1 base and J by 10 bases; unmatched bases: 3. This CDR3 comprises 14 residues. Per germline, CDR1 SGHVS and CDR2 FQNEAQ.

The rearrangement links TRBV6-6 to TRBJ1-6; unclear D gene. Trimming took off 5 bases at V and 8 bases at J, with 13 bases between the two ends. Germline V gene sequence: CDR1 MNHNY, CDR2 SVGAGI (reference sequence). The CDR3 is 14 amino acids. This CDR3 reads CASSVQWLDSPLHF. The CDR3, as DNA: TGTGCCAGCAGTGTTCAGTGGCTTGATTCACCCCTCCACTTT.

The chain combines TRBV28 with TRBJ1-6; 8 nucleotides line up with TRBD1. Looked up from germline, CDR1 is MDHEN and CDR2 is SYDVKM. The CDR3 has 19 residues. J lost 9 bases, V lost 4 bases, and 20 bases had no gene match. CDR3 nucleotides: TGTGCCAGCAGTTCACCCCGGGACAGGCGTCTTCATAGGGGTTCACCCCTCCACTTT. It translates to CASSSPRDRRLHRGSPLHF.

The V call is TRBV19, the J call TRBJ1-5; no clear D. V was cut by 7 bases and J by 2 bases, with 15 bases left in between. The CDR3 is 15 amino acids. Germline-derived CDR1 and CDR2 are LNHDA and SQIVND (reference sequence). This chain's CDR3 is CASTLAPHGNQPQHF. The CDR3 DNA follows: TGTGCCAGTACCCTGGCCCCTCATGGCAATCAGCCCCAGCATTTT.

The V gene is TRBV3-1 (or the pseudogene TRBV3-2), the J gene TRBJ2-7; the match to TRBD2 covers 14 bases. The CDR3 is made up of 16 amino acids. CDR1 LGHDT and CDR2 YNNKEL come from the germline V gene (reference sequence). After removal of 0 bases from V and 12 bases from J, the junction contained 10 bases not matched to a gene. The DNA of the CDR3 is TGTGCCAGCAGCCAAGAAGCGGGGGGACTAGCGGGAGAATTGTACTTC. Its translation is CASSQEAGGLAGELYF.

The genes are TRBV9 and TRBJ2-1, with 10 bases fitting TRBD1. V lost 4 bases and J lost 6; bases outside the gene matches: 4. CDR3 length: 14 residues. Germline assignment: CDR1 SGDLS and CDR2 YYNGEE. This CDR3 reads CASSTRTGGNEQFF. For the CDR3, the DNA is TGTGCCAGCAGCACCCGGACAGGGGGCAATGAGCAGTTCTTC.

This chain connects TRBV27 to TRBJ2-2; 9 bases line up with TRBD1. Germline-derived CDR1 and CDR2 are MNHEY and SMNVEV (reference sequence). The CDR3 contains 16 residues. V lost 5 bases, J lost 7 bases, and 11 bases stayed unmatched. The CDR3 sequence: CASSPWTGVIVGELFF. DNA for the CDR3: TGTGCCAGCAGTCCGTGGACAGGGGTAATCGTCGGGGAGCTGTTTTTT.

The chain carries TRBV7-9 and TRBJ2-1; 10 nucleotides match TRBD2. The CDR3 totals 16 residues. CDR1 and CDR2 from the germline V gene are SEHNR and FQNEAQ (reference sequence). V dropped 3 bases and J dropped 5; count of bases not matched to a gene: 7. In DNA, the CDR3 is TGTGCCAGCAGCTTGGGGTTAGCGGGAGGTGACAATGAGCAGTTCTTC. Amino acids: CASSLGLAGGDNEQFF. The whole variable domain, remainder taken from reference TRBV7-9 and TRBJ2-1, is DTGVSQNPRHKITKRGQNVTFRCDPISEHNRLYWYRQTLGQGPEFLTYFQNEAQLEKSRLLSDRFSAERPKGSFSTLEIQRTEQGDSAMYLCASSLGLAGGDNEQFFGPGTRLTVL.

V is TRBV19 and J is TRBJ2-5; 8 bases line up with TRBD2. The CDR3 loop spans 13 amino acids. J was trimmed by 1 base and V by 6 bases; bases with no gene match: 1. CDR1 is LNHDA, CDR2 SQIVND, per germline (reference sequence). The CDR3 protein is CASRAGVQETQYF. The CDR3 DNA reads TGTGCCAGTAGAGCGGGAGTCCAAGAGACCCAGTACTTC.

The rearrangement uses TRBV30 and TRBJ1-5; a weak D match, TRBD1 (5 bases). The length of the CDR3 is 15 residues. V lost 3 bases, J lost 3 bases, and 15 bases lay in between. Germline lookup yields CDR1 GTSNPN and CDR2 SVGIG (reference sequence). The CDR3 here is CAWSAQGGNNQPQHF. As DNA, the CDR3 is TGTGCCTGGAGCGCGCAGGGCGGGAACAATCAGCCCCAGCATTTT. The full variable domain, completed using reference TRBV30 and TRBJ1-5, is SQTIHQWPATLVQPVGSPLSLECTVEGTSNPNLYWYRQAAGRGLQLLFYSVGIGQISSEVPQNLSASRPQDRQFILSSKKLLLSDSGFYLCAWSAQGGNNQPQHFGDGTRLSIL.

The chain is built from TRBV5-1 and TRBJ2-2; D possibly corresponds to TRBD1 (6 bases). The V end lost 5 bases, the J end lost 0 bases, and 8 bases lay between the germline ends. This CDR3 comprises 14 residues. The germline V gene has CDR1 SGHRS and CDR2 YFSETQ. The CDR3 nucleotides are TGCGCCAGCAGTTCAGGGGCGAACACCGGGGAGCTGTTTTTT. This gives the protein CASSSGANTGELFF.

The chain employs TRBV29-1 and TRBJ1-1; a weak D match, TRBD1 (6 bases). The CDR3 is made up of 14 amino acids. Germline CDR1 SQVTM, CDR2 ANQGSEA. Trimming took 3 bases from V and 0 from J, leaving 11 bases between them. The CDR3 DNA follows: TGCAGCGTTGAGGGGGCCGGGGTGAACACTGAAGCTTTCTTT. It translates to CSVEGAGVNTEAFF.

The chain's CDR3 is CASSQYQVGAGPDTQYF. Written as DNA, the CDR3 is TGTGCCAGCAGCCAATATCAAGTGGGGGCCGGGCCAGATACGCAGTATTTT. This sequence joins TRBV11-2 and TRBJ2-3; D is perhaps TRBD1 (6 bases). The CDR3 consists of 17 residues. V was clipped by 5 bases and J by 4 bases, with 22 bases between them. From germline, CDR1 is SGHAT and CDR2 FQNNGV.

CDR3 amino acids: CASSLGGILRRTGYTF. In DNA form, the CDR3 reads TGTGCCAGCAGCTTGGGAGGAATCCTAAGAAGGACTGGCTACACCTTC. The chain recombines TRBV11-2 with TRBJ1-2; D call uncertain. The V gene lost 3 bases and the J gene lost 7 bases, with 21 bases spanning the gap. Germline loops: CDR1 SGHAT, CDR2 FQNNGV. This CDR3 is 16 amino acids long.

The CDR3 DNA is TGTGCCAGCAGCTTAGTGTATGGGACTAGGGATGAGCAGTTCTTC. Its protein product is CASSLVYGTRDEQFF. V usage is TRBV11-1 and J usage is TRBJ2-1, with 8 bases fitting TRBD2. Unmatched junction bases numbered 7, after V lost 1 base and J lost 8 bases. The CDR3 has 15 residues. Germline V gene sequence: CDR1 SGHAT, CDR2 FQDESV (reference sequence).

The rearrangement joins TRBV2 to TRBJ1-1, with TRBD1 identical over 7 bases. CDR3 length equals 14 residues. CDR1 and CDR2 from the germline V gene are SNHLY and FYNNEI. J gave up 1 base and V 7 bases, and 6 bases lay outside the gene matches. CDR3: CASMRDSGNTEAFF. In nucleotides, the CDR3 is TGTGCCAGCATGCGGGACAGCGGGAACACTGAAGCTTTCTTT.

The chain links TRBV9 to TRBJ1-2; 8 bases map to TRBD1. This CDR3 comprises 14 residues. CDR1 is SGDLS, CDR2 YYNGEE, per germline. The V segment lost 0 bases and the J segment 4 bases; nucleotides outside the gene matches: 2. CDR3 protein: CASSVGGTGYGYTF. The CDR3 nucleotides read TGTGCCAGCAGCGTAGGTGGGACAGGCTATGGCTACACCTTC.

This clone was detected once. The rearrangement links TRBV30 to TRBJ2-2; 12 bases line up with TRBD2. V was pared by 8 bases and J by 8 bases, with 3 bases of the junction left unmatched. CDR3 length: 12 amino acids. CDR1 GTSNPN and CDR2 SVGIG come from the germline V gene (reference sequence). The CDR3 reads CAGGLAGGELFF. CDR3 DNA sequence: TGTGCCGGCGGACTAGCGGGGGGGGAGCTGTTTTTT.

The chain is built from TRBV5-4 and TRBJ1-2; no clear D gene. The CDR3 loop spans 13 amino acids. Trimming removed 4 bases at V and 4 bases at J, with 11 bases between. Germline loops: CDR1 SGHNT, CDR2 YYREEE (reference sequence). The chain's CDR3 is CASSRRDFYGYTF. The CDR3 nucleotides read TGTGCCAGCAGCCGACGGGATTTCTATGGCTACACCTTC. Drawing the rest from reference TRBV5-4 and TRBJ1-2, the complete variable domain is ETGVTQSPTHLIKTRGQQVTLRCSSQSGHNTVSWYQQALGQGPQFIFQYYREEENGRGNFPPRFSGLQFPNYSSELNVNALELDDSALYLCASSRRDFYGYTFGSGTRLTVV.

The chain has TRBV5-4 and TRBJ2-3, with 7 bases that match TRBD2. V dropped 0 bases and J dropped 4; count of bases not matched to a gene: 11. Germline V gene data show CDR1 as SGHNT and CDR2 as YYREEE (reference sequence). There are 17 residues in the CDR3. The CDR3 region has the DNA TGTGCCAGCAGCTTGGGCCTTGGGGCGGGAGAGGCAGATACGCAGTATTTT. This codes for CASSLGLGAGEADTQYF.

The J gene is TRBJ2-1, the V gene TRBV10-3, with TRBD2 matching 13 bases. This CDR3 region has 15 residues. The germline CDR1 and CDR2 sequences are ENHRY and SYGVKD. V was pared by 8 bases and J by 7 bases, with 8 bases of the junction left unmatched. The CDR3 nucleotides are TGTGCCATCGGAGTTGGACTAGCGGGAGATAATGAGCAGTTCTTC. As protein: CAIGVGLAGDNEQFF.

The rearrangement uses TRBV6-6 and TRBJ2-3, with 12 bases fitting TRBD2. The CDR3 consists of 20 residues. Germline lookup yields CDR1 MNHNY and CDR2 SVGAGI (reference sequence). Trimming at V came to 6 bases and at J to 0 bases, leaving 16 bases not matched to a gene. The CDR3 protein is CASSLGVSSGREMSTDTQYF. Written as DNA, the CDR3 is TGTGCCAGCAGCCTGGGGGTCTCTAGCGGGAGGGAGATGAGCACAGATACGCAGTATTTT.

This chain uses TRBV15 with TRBJ2-1; the D gene is possibly TRBD2 (6 bases). The CDR3 consists of 15 residues. Trimming shortened V by 6 bases and J by 4 bases, and 16 bases separated the two germline ends. Germline values: CDR1 LNHNV, CDR2 YYDKDF (reference sequence). The DNA for the CDR3 is TGTGCCACCAGAAGCCCGGGACTTCAGTACAATGAGCAGTTCTTC. Residues: CATRSPGLQYNEQFF.

The V gene is TRBV5-1, the J gene TRBJ1-4, with D possibly matching TRBD1 (6 bases). There are 13 residues in the CDR3. CDR1 and CDR2 (germline): SGHRS, YFSETQ. V lost 7 bases and J 3 bases, leaving 10 bases between the germline ends. The CDR3: CASGRGANEKLFF. The CDR3 bases are TGCGCCAGCGGCAGGGGAGCTAATGAAAAACTGTTTTTT.

The chain couples TRBV7-6 to TRBJ2-1; 7 nucleotides align to TRBD1. Per the germline V gene, CDR1 is SGHVS and CDR2 is FNYEAQ. After removal of 4 bases from V and 6 bases from J, the junction contained 0 bases not matched to a gene. CDR3 size: 12 residues. Written as DNA, the CDR3 is TGTGCCAGCAGCTCAGGGGGCAATGAGCAGTTCTTC. This gives the protein CASSSGGNEQFF. Full variable domain (outside the CDR3, taken from reference TRBV7-6 and TRBJ2-1): GAGVSQSPRYKVTKRGQDVALRCDPISGHVSLYWYRQALGQGPEFLTYFNYEAQQDKSGLPNDRFSAERPEGSISTLTIQRTEQRDSAMYRCASSSGGNEQFFGPGTRLTVL.

The chain is built from TRBV3-1 (or the pseudogene TRBV3-2) and TRBJ1-1; 8 nucleotides align to TRBD1. CDR3 size: 14 residues. With 4 bases clipped from V and 7 bases from J, the junction kept 8 bases outside the gene matches. CDR1 LGHDT and CDR2 YNNKEL come from the germline V gene (reference sequence). The CDR3 spells CASSPSDRDGEAFF. Here the CDR3 DNA reads TGTGCCAGCAGCCCTTCGGACAGGGACGGTGAAGCTTTCTTT.

The chain links TRBV4-1 to TRBJ1-2; D remains unclear. The germline gives CDR1 MGHRA, CDR2 YSYEKL. V lost 4 bases and J lost 0, with 15 bases in between. This CDR3 is 16 amino acids long. The CDR3 DNA reads TGCGCCAGCAGCCCGCAGCGGGTCAGCGCTAACTATGGCTACACCTTC. Its protein is CASSPQRVSANYGYTF.